These 5 T cell receptor beta chains originate from one sample sequenced in a study of blood T cells in healthy people across ages (dated by TCRdb to about 2015). Library construction relied on 5' RACE. Data came from an Illumina HiSeq 2500. A second PCR of about 6 to 12 cycles was performed with a sample-barcoded 5' primer and a J-beta primer mix. TCRdb reran the public reads through fastp at Q25 and MiXCR, keeping productive beta chains. CDR3 protein sequences are deduplicated, and each keeps its most common genes and DNA. The sample table contains 1.5 million to 2 million distinct CDR3 sequences; only one count was recorded for 28% of them. More than 6% of the sample is taken by the ten largest. Specimen: blood. These TCRs come from a woman aged 25 to 39 in good health.

There are a few counts of this clonotype. This chain connects TRBV14 to TRBJ2-5; TRBD1 matches 7 bases. The CDR3 runs to 14 residues. Per the germline V gene, CDR1 is SGHDN and CDR2 is FVKESK. With V trimmed by 2 bases and J by 4 bases, 4 bases remained unmatched. In DNA form, the CDR3 reads TGTGCCAGCAGCCAACGACAGGGTCGAGAGACCCAGTACTTC. It codes for CASSQRQGRETQYF.

This clonotype was observed a few times. The V call is TRBV14, the J call TRBJ1-2, with TRBD1 identical over 9 bases. V shed 4 bases, J shed 5 bases, and the junction held 8 bases outside the gene matches. In germline, CDR1 is SGHDN, CDR2 FVKESK. The length of the CDR3 is 15 residues. CDR3 protein: CASSPRTGAPYGYTF. The DNA of the CDR3 is TGTGCCAGCAGCCCGAGGACAGGGGCGCCATATGGCTACACCTTC.

The V call is TRBV7-2, the J call TRBJ2-2, with 7 bases that match TRBD1. V dropped 4 bases and J dropped 2; count of bases not matched to a gene: 10. CDR1 SGHTA and CDR2 FQGNSA come from the germline V gene. The CDR3 has 17 amino acids. CDR3 residues: CASSSKRTGLNTGELFF. Here the CDR3 DNA reads TGTGCCAGCAGCTCAAAACGGACAGGCCTTAACACCGGGGAGCTGTTTTTT.

This clonotype has a count of ten or more. The chain links TRBV20-1 to TRBJ2-1; 12 nucleotides align to TRBD2. CDR1 and CDR2 from the germline V gene are DFQATT and SNEGSKA (reference sequence). The J segment lost 9 bases and the V segment lost 6 bases, leaving 12 bases of the junction unmatched. The CDR3 loop spans 15 amino acids. CDR3 in amino acids: CSADPRLAGDAEQFF. In nucleotides, the CDR3 is TGCAGTGCAGACCCTAGACTAGCGGGAGACGCTGAGCAGTTCTTC.

As to this clonotype: A junction end diverges from the germline sequence, so it may reflect a read error. In DNA, the CDR3 is TGTGTCACCAGCGACGTGGGGGGTAGGGACGAGCAGTACTTC. Translated, it gives CVTSDVGGRDEQYF. This sequence joins TRBV24-1 and TRBJ2-7; possible D gene TRBD2, 6 bases. The length of the CDR3 is 14 residues. CDR1 KGHDR and CDR2 SFDVKD come from the germline V gene.